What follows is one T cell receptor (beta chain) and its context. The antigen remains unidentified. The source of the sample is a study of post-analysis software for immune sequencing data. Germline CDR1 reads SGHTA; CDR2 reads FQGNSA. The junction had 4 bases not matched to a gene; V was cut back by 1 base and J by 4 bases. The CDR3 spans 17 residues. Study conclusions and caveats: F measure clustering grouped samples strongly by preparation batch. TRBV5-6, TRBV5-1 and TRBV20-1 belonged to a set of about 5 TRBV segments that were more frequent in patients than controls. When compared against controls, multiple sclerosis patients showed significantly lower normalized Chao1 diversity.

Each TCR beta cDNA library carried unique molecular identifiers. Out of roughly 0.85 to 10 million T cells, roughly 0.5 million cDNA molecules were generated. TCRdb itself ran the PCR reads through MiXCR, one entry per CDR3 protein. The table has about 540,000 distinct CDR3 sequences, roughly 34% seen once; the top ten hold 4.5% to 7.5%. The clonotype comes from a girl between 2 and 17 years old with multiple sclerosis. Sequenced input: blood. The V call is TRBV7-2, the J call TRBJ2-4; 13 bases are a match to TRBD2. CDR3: CASSLGGLAGSKNIQYF. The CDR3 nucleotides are TGTGCCAGCAGCTTAGGGGGACTAGCGGGGTCAAAAAACATTCAGTACTTC.